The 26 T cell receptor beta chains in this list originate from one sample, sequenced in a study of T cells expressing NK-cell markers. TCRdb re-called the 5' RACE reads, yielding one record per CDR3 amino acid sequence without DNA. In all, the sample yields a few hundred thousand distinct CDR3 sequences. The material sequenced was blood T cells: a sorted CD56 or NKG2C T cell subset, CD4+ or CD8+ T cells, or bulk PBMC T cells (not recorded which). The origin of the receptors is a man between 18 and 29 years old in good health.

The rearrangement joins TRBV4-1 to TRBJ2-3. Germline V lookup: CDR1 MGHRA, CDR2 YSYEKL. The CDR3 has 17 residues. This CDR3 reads CASSQDPGRGGTDTQYF.

The CDR3 region is CSGRTGTDYEKLFF. The chain combines TRBV20-1 with TRBJ1-4; TCRdb selects TRBD1, and the lack of DNA leaves this call unchecked. The CDR3 runs to 14 residues. The germline CDR1 and CDR2 sequences are DFQATT and SNEGSKA (reference sequence).

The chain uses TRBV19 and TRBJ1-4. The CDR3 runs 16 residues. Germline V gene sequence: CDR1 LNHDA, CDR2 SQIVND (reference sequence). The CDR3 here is CASSIGQAATNEKLFF.

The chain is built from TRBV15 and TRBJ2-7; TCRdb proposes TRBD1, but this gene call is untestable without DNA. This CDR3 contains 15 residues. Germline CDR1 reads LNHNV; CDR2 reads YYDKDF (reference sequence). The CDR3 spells CATSRDISPGYEQYF.

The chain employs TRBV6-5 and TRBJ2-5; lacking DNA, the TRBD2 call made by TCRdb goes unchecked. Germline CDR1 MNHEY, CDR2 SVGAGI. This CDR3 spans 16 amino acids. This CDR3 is CASSYEVMGLKETQYF.

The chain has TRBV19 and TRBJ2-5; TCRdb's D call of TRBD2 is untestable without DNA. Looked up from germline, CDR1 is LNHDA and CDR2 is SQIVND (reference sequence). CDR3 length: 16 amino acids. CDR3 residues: CASSILKTSVQETQYF.

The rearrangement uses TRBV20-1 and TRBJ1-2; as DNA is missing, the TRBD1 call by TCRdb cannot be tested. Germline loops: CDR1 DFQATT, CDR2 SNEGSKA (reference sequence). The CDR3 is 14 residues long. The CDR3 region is CSARDPGGSYGYTF.

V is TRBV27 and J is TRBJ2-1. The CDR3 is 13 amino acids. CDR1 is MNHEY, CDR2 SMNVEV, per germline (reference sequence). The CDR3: CASSGQLGNEQFF.

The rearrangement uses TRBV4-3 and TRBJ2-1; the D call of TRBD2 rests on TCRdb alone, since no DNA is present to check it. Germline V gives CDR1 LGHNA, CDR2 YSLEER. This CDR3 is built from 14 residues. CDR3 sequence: CASSQDQREGPGFF.

CDR3 sequence reads: CASSLWLAGSFSYNEQFF. The chain employs TRBV12-3 or TRBV12-4 and TRBJ2-1; with no DNA, the TCRdb D assignment of TRBD2 cannot be verified. The length of the CDR3 is 18 residues.

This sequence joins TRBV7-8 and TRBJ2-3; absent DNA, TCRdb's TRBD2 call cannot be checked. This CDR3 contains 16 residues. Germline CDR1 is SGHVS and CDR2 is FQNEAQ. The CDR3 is CASSPRAGEVTDTQYF.

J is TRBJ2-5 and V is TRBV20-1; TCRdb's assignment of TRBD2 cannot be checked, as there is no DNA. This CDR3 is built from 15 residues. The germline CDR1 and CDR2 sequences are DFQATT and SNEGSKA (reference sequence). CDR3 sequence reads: CSAAPAGGRWETQYF.

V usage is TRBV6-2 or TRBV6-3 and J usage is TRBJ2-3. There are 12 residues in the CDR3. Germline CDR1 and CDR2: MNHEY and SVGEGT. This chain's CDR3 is CASSRQADTQYF.

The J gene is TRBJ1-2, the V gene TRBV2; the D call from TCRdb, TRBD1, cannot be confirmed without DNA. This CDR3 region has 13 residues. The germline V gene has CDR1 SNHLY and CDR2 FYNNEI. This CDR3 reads CATSQGRDYGYTF.

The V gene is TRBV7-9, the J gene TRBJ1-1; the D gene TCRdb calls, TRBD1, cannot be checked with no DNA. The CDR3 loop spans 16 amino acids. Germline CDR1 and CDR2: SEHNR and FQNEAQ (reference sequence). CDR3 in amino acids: CASSAGQGKMDTEAFF.

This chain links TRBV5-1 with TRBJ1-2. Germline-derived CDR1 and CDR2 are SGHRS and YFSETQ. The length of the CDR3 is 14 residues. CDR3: CASSRGAQTYGYTF.

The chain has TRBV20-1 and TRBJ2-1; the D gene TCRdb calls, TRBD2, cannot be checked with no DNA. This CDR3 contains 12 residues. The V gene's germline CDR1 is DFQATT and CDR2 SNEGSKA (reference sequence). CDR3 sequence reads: CSAGMLGGEQFF.

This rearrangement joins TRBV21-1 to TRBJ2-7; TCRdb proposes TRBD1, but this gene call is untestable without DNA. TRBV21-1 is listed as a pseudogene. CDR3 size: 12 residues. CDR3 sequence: CASRGRGYEQYF.

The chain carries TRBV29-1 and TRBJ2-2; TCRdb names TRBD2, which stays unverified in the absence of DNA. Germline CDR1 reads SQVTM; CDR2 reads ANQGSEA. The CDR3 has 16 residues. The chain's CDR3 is CSVGTSSILGTGELFF.

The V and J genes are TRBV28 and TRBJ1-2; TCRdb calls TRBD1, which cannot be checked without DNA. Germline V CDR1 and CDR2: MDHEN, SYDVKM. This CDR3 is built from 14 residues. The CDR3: CASSPGGSYYGYTF.

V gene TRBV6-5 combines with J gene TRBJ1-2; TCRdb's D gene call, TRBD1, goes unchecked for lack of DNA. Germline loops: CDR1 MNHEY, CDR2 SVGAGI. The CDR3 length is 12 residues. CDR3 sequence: CASRGTGGGYTF.

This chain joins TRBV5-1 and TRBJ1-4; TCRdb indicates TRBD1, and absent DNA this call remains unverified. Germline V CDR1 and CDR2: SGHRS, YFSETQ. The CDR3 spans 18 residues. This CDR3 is CASSTRTGPGSYDEKLFF.

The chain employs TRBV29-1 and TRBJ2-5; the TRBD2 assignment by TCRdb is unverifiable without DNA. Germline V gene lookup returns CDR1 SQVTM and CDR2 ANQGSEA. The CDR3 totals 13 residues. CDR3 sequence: CSVPGTSEETQYF.

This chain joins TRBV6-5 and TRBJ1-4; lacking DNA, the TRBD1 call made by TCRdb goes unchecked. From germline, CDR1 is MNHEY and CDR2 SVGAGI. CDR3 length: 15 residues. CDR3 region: CASSYRNRGKEKLFF.

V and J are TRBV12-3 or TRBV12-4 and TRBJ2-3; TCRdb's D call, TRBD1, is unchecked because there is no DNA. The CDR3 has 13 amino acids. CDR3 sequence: CASSAGGRDTQYF.

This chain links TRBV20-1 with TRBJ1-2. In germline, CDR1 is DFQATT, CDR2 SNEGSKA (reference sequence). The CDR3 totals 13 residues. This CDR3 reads CSASDRRNYGYTF.